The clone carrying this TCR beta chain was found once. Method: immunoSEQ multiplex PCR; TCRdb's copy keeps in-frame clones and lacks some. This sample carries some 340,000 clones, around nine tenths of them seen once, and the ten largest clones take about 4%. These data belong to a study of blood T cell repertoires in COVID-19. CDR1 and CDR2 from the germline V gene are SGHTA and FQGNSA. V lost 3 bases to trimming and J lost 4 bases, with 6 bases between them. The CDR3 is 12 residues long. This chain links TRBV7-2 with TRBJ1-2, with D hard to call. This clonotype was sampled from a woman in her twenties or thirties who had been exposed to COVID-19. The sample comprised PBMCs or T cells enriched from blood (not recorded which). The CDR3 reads CASSFNGYGYTF. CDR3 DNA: TGTGCCAGCAGCTTTAACGGCTATGGCTACACCTTC.